This TCR beta chain was obtained from a study of blood T cell repertoires in COVID-19 (dated by TCRdb to 2020 to 2022). In terms of the full investigation: The collaborator samples originated in the United States, Italy and Spain and spanned the acute and convalescent phases of COVID-19. The material from the prospective study consisted of cDNA or gDNA derived from T cells, B-cell-depleted T cells, or PBMCs. The dataset comprised deeply sampled blood TCRbeta repertoires from subjects exposed to, actively infected with, or recovered from COVID-19. A freely available public database, intended as a resource for researchers studying the immune response to SARS-CoV-2, is where the repertoires were released. The samples were drawn from two sources: the first 160 participants of the ongoing ImmuneRACE study, and 1,000 to 1,500 subjects contributed by 6 global collaborators. Nearly every sample came with metadata listing a de-identified subject ID, COVID-19 status, age in years and sex. Where HLA class I and class II types were available, the types were taken from metadata supplied by the sample provider, not from assay-based typing.

Concerning this clone: The clone's antigen remains unknown. Qualities for individual bases were not recorded, and no much larger clone is one base off.

TCRbeta CDR3 regions were amplified from genomic DNA using the immunoSEQ Assay, a bias-controlled multiplex PCR. On the study's bioinformatics: The number of nucleated cells in each sample was estimated by amplification of reference gene primers within the assay. To quantify the absolute abundance of each unique TCRbeta CDR3 rearrangement, sequence reads were collapsed and filtered. For each sample, productive Simpson clonality was calculated as the square root of Simpson's diversity index over productive rearrangements. The source is immuneACCESS, and TCRdb retained only in-frame sequences with V and J called. Part of the clones is not carried over; for the studies checked, unresolved V genes explain less than half of this, and the remainder is unexplained. For V, J and clone size, that table is used; D and trimming come from the DNA. The sample table holds around 93,000 clones, of which 60% to 85% were seen once. Approximately 9.3% of the sample belongs to the ten largest clones.

V trim: 6 bases; J trim: 0 bases; unmatched bases: 4. CDR1 and CDR2 are drawn from the germline V gene: MDHEN, SYDVKM. The CDR3, from cysteine to phenylalanine, totals 14 residues. CDR3 DNA is the only sequence kept; it has 42 bases, read in frame from the first base. Collaborating institutions collected whole blood in K2EDTA tubes following their own protocols. For TCRbeta analysis, collaborator samples were shipped as frozen whole blood, as isolated PBMCs, or as DNA extracted from either sample type. The paper's findings and limits, for the study overall: The amount of clinical and demographic metadata varied by source and participant and was provided uncurated.

The rearrangement combines TRBV28 with TRBJ1-1; 7 bases in between match TRBD1. The receptor's source is a woman aged 80 or over with acute or convalescent COVID-19. The specimen sequenced was peripheral blood. In nucleotide form, the sequence is TGTGCCAGCAGACAGGACAGGTTGAACACTGAAGCTTTCTTT. This sequence encodes CASRQDRLNTEAFF.